The sequence of this TCR beta chain was determined in a study of CD8 T cells in Susac syndrome. Sequencing of TCR beta covered CD8+ and CD4+ T cells obtained from blood. Patients with Susac syndrome met diagnostic criteria defined recently for definite or probable disease. TEMRA cells underwent FACS enrichment and CD8+ and CD4+ T cells underwent negative isolation. The CDR3 contains 13 residues. V lost 0 bases to trimming and J lost 4 bases, with 7 bases between them. Germline-derived CDR1 and CDR2 are SGDLS and YYNGEE. This clonotype has a handful of counts. RNA, at roughly 0.5 to 1 ug, was reverse transcribed with random hexamers. TCRdb re-called the immunoSEQ multiplex PCR reads with MiXCR, one entry per CDR3 protein. The repertoire includes around 150,000 distinct CDR3 sequences, just under 95% of them detected once, and more than 0.15% sits in the top ten.

The sequence came from a human donor with Susac syndrome. Sequences were obtained from CD8+ T cells from PBMCs. The rearrangement joins TRBV9 to TRBJ2-5; no definite D call. CDR3 nucleotides: TGTGCCAGCAGCGTAGAGGTTGGAGAGACCCAGTACTTC. It translates to CASSVEVGETQYF.